This TCR beta chain was recovered during a study of cytotoxic CD8 clonotypes in ibrutinib-treated CLL (TCRdb year 2021). Context from the whole study: In this cohort, 15 or so patients were treatment-naive and 11 to 12 were relapsed/refractory, while about 17 had unmutated IGHV. Patients were still on ibrutinib when every remission and progressive disease sample was collected. Samples at response were collected after a median of about twelve months of treatment, with a range of 6 to 36 months. Longitudinal samples were available for about 30% of the roughly 90 trial participants. Partial responses were observed in roughly 24 patients and complete responses in 2; after a median follow-up of around 64 months, remission was maintained in around 14 patients and progression was observed in roughly twelve. On average, each sample yielded approximately 250,000 productive templates and about 94,000 productive rearrangements. Cryopreserved peripheral blood mononuclear cells were collected before treatment, at response, and at either disease progression or sustained remission. Study-wide conclusions, independent of this receptor: Public clonotypes were found to be uncommon and were observed to contract or remain stable during treatment; the increase in clonality was shown to reflect expansion of private clonotypes at ibrutinib response. Baseline clonality exceeded that of age-matched healthy donors and correlated strongly with circulating CD8+ T-cell counts. Sustained-remission and progressing patients did not have matched sampling times, and lymph node repertoires were not examined. Clonality increased at ibrutinib response, stayed stable in sustained remission, and fell back toward baseline at progression.

The goal of deep resolution MiSeq sequencing was a depth between 1 in 1 million and 1 in 200,000 T cells, and coverage averaged 10x per clonotype. TCR beta libraries were generated with the immunoSEQ hsTCRB Kit. In the source study's methods: Data were analyzed with ImmunoSEQ Data Assistant and ImmunoSEQ Analyzer, with V, D and J genes assigned per IMGT definitions. Clonality was computed as one minus normalized Shannon entropy of productive rearrangement frequencies, ranging from 0 to 1. Public clonotype analysis was restricted to overrepresented clonotypes comprising at least 0.05% of each patient's repertoire. Thirteen age-matched healthy donor repertoires from immuneACCESS were used as controls for clonality. TCRdb obtained this table from immuneACCESS and retained in-frame rearrangements with V and J assigned. These tables miss some clones; where compared with another copy, unresolved V genes account for less than half of the shortfall, and the remainder is unexplained. V, J and clone size are those of that table, while D and trimming were read from the DNA. This sample comprises fewer than 300,000 clones, around 77% of them detected only once. About 5.3% of the sample goes to the ten largest clones.

For this clone: No cognate antigen has been identified for it. Per-base qualities were not stored, and no clone one base away is much larger.

The CDR3 covers 14 residues, taking in both the cysteine and the phenylalanine. CDR3 DNA only is kept here, 42 bases in frame from base 1. Trimming removed 10 bases from V and 5 bases from J, leaving 21 bases between the germline ends. Taken from the germline V gene, the CDR1 and CDR2 loops are MDHEN and SYDVKM. The time point label, as the study defines it: progressive disease on ibrutinib. For TCR beta library preparation, 1.5 to 2.5 micrograms of genomic DNA was extracted from cryopreserved PBMCs. Longitudinal blood samples from CLL patients on ibrutinib monotherapy were analyzed using high-throughput TCR beta sequencing. The patients took part in an open-label, single-center phase 2 trial of ibrutinib monotherapy.

The source was PBMCs, collected at disease progression, from a patient treated with ibrutinib. The chain is made from TRBV28 and TRBJ2-7; confidence is insufficient to name the D gene. This clonotype originated in a human donor with chronic lymphocytic leukemia. The CDR3 protein: CATISEEGPNEQYF. The sequenced DNA: TGTGCCACCATCTCAGAAGAAGGCCCAAACGAGCAGTACTTC.